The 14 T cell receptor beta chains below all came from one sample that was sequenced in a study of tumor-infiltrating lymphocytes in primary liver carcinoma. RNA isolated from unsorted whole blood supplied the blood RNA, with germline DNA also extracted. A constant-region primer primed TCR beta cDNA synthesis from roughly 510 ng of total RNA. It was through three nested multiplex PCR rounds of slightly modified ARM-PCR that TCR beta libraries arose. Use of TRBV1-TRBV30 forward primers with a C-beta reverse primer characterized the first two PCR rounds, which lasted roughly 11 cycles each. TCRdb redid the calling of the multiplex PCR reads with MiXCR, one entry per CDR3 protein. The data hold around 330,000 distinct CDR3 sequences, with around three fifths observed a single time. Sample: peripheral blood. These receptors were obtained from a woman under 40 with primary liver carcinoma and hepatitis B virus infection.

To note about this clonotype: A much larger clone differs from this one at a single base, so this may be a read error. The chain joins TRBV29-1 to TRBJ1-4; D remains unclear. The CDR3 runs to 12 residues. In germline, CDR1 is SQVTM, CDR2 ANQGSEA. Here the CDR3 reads CSVRKVNEKLSF. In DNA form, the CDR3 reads TGCAGCGTTCGGAAGGTTAATGAAAAACTGTCTTTT. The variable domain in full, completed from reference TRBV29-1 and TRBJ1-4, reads SAVISQKPSRDICQRGTSLTIQCQVDSQVTMMFWYRQQPGQSLTLIATANQGSEATYESGFVIDKFPISRPNLTFSTLTVSNMSPEDSSIYLCSVRKVNEKLSFGSGTQLSVL.

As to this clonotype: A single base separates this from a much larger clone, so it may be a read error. The CDR3 region has the DNA TGTGCCAGCGGTGAAGCGACTCTGATTCAGTACTTC. It translates to CASGEATLIQYF. The V gene is TRBV6-1, the J gene TRBJ2-4, with D hard to call. The CDR3 contains 12 residues. In germline, CDR1 is MNHNS, CDR2 SASEGT.

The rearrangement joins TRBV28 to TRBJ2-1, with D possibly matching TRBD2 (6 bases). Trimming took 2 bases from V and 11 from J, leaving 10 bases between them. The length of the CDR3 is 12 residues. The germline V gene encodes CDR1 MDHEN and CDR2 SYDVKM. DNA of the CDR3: TGTGCCAGCAGTTTAAAGGCGGGAAAGCAGTTCTTC. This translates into CASSLKAGKQFF. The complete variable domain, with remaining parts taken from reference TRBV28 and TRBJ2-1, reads DVKVTQSSRYLVKRTGEKVFLECVQDMDHENMFWYRQDPGLGLRLIYFSYDVKMKEKGDIPEGYSVSREKKERFSLILESASTNQTSMYLCASSLKAGKQFFGPGTRLTVL.

The CDR3 coding sequence is TGTGCCAGCAGTTCGGCTGGCAGGGGATGGTCGGGCACTGAAGCTTTCTTT. Its translation: CASSSAGRGWSGTEAFF. The chain has TRBV12-3 or TRBV12-4 and TRBJ1-1; a possible D gene is TRBD1 (6 bases). The CDR3 spans 17 residues. Trimming shortened V by 4 bases and J by 4 bases, and 22 bases separated the two germline ends.

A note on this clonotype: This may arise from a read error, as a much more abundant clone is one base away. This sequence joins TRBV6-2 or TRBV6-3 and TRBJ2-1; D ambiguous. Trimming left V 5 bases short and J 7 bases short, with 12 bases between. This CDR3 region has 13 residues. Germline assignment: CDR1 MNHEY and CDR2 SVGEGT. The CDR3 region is CASSPAMENEQFF. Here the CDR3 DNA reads TGTGCCAGCAGTCCGGCTATGGAGAATGAGCAGTTCTTC.

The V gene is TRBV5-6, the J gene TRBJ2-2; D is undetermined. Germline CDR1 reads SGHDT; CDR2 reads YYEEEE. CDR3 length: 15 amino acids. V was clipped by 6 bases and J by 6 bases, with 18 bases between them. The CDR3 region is CASIMAPRVAGELFF. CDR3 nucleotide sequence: TGTGCCAGCATCATGGCACCCAGAGTCGCCGGGGAGCTGTTTTTT.

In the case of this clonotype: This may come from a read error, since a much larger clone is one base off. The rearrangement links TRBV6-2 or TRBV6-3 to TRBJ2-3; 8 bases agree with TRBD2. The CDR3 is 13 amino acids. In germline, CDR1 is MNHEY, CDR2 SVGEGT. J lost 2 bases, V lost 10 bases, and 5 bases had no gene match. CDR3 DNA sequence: TGTGCCAACAAACTAGCGGCCACAGATACGCAGTATTTT. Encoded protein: CANKLAATDTQYF.

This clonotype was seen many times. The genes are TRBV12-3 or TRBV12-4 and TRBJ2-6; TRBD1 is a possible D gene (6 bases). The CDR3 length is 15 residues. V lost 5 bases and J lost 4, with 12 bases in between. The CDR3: CASSPNRAGANVLTF. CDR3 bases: TGTGCCAGCAGTCCAAACAGGGCCGGGGCCAACGTCCTGACTTTC.

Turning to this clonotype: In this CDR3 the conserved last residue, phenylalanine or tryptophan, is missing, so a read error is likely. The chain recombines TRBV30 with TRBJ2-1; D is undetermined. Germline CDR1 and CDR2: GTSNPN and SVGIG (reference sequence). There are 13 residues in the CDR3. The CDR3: CARATRAYNEQFL. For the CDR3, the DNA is TGTGCAAGAGCTACAAGGGCCTACAATGAGCAGTTCCTC.

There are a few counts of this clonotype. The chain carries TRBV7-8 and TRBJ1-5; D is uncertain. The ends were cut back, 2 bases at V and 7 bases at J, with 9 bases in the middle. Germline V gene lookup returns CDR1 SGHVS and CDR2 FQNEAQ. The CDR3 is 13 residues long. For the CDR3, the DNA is TGTGCCAGCAGCTTATCTACAGAACAGCCCCAGCATTTT. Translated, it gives CASSLSTEQPQHF.

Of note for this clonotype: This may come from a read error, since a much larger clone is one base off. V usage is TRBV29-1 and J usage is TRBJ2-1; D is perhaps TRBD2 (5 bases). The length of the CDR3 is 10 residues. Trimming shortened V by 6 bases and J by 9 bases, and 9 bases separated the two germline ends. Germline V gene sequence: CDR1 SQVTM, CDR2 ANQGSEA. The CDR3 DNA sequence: TGCAGCGTCGGGGAAAGTGAGCAGTTCTTC. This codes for CSVGESEQFF.

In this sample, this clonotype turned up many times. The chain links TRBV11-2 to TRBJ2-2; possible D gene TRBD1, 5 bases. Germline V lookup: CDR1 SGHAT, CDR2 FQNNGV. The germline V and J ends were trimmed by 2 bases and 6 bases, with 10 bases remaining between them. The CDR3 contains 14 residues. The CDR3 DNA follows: TGTGCCAGCAGCTTATATAGGGGCTCCGGGGAGCTGTTTTTT. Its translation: CASSLYRGSGELFF.

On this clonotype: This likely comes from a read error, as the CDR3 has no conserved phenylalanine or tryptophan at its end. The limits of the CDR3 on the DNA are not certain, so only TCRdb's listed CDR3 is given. CDR3: CASSLGFEGSKYS. J is TRBJ2-7 and V is TRBV11-2; the DNA was not compared with TRBD1, the D call given in the table. CDR1 and CDR2 (germline): SGHAT, FQNNGV. The CDR3 length equals 13 residues, ends included.

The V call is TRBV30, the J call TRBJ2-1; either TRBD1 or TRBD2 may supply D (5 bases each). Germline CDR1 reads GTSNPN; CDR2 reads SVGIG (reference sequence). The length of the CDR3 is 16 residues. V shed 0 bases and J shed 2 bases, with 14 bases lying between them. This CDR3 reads CAWSVARRGAYNEQFF. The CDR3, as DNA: TGTGCCTGGAGTGTAGCGAGAAGGGGAGCCTACAATGAGCAGTTCTTC. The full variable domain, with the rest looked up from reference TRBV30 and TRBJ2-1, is SQTIHQWPATLVQPVGSPLSLECTVEGTSNPNLYWYRQAAGRGLQLLFYSVGIGQISSEVPQNLSASRPQDRQFILSSKKLLLSDSGFYLCAWSVARRGAYNEQFFGPGTRLTVL.